This TCR beta chain appears in the sequencing data of a study of blood T cell repertoires in COVID-19. Libraries were prepared by immunoSEQ multiplex PCR; TCRdb keeps only in-frame clonotypes and omits some of them. This table has 140,000 to 150,000 clones, 84% appearing once. From germline, CDR1 is ENHRY and CDR2 SYGVKD. The trim removed 3 bases at V and 6 bases at J, leaving 21 bases unmatched. CDR3 length equals 19 residues. The V call is TRBV10-3, the J call TRBJ2-7, with TRBD1 matching over 9 bases. This TCR derives from a human donor in a cohort sampled during active COVID-19. Sequencing was performed on peripheral blood. The CDR3 bases are TGTGCCATCAGTGACACACCCCTTGGGACAGGGAATTCCTATCGCGAGCAGTACTTC. Translated, it gives CAISDTPLGTGNSYREQYF.